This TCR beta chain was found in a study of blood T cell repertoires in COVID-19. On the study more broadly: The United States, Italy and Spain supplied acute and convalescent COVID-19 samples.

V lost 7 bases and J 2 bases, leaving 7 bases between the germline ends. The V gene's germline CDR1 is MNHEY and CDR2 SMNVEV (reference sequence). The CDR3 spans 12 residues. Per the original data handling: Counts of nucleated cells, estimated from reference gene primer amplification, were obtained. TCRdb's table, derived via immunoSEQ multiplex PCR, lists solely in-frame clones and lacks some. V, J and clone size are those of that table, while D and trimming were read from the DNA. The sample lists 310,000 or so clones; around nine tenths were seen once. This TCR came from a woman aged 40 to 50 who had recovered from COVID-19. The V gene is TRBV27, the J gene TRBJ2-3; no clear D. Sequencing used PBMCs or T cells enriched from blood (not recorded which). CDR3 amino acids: CASKSYTDTQYF. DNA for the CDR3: TGTGCCAGCAAGTCCTACACAGATACGCAGTATTTT.